These 9 T cell receptor beta chains were sequenced from one sample in a study of blood T cell repertoires in COVID-19. Method: immunoSEQ multiplex PCR; TCRdb's copy keeps in-frame clones and lacks some. The sample consists of 150,000 or so clones, approximately 92% of them appearing once. The sequenced material came from peripheral blood. The source of these receptors is a man aged 18 to 30 with COVID-19, enrolled during active disease.

This clone was counted once. J is TRBJ2-4 and V is TRBV6-6; 9 bases fit TRBD1. V shed 2 bases and J 3 bases; nucleotides not matched to a gene: 5. CDR1 is MNHNY, CDR2 SVGAGI, per germline (reference sequence). There are 16 residues in the CDR3. This chain's CDR3 is CASSYAQGAGKNIQYF. In nucleotides, the CDR3 is TGTGCCAGCAGTTACGCACAGGGGGCAGGCAAAAACATTCAGTACTTC.

The rearrangement joins TRBV6-2 or TRBV6-3 to TRBJ2-7; maybe TRBD2 (6 bases). Germline CDR1 is MNHEY and CDR2 is SVGEGT. V was clipped by 2 bases and J by 6 bases, with 17 bases between them. CDR3 size: 15 residues. CDR3 in amino acids: CASSYRPTGGLEQYF. The CDR3 DNA follows: TGTGCCAGCAGTTACCGGCCCACCGGGGGTCTCGAGCAGTACTTC.

CDR3 sequence reads: CASSQREGAYNEQFF. CDR3 DNA sequence: TGTGCCAGCAGCCAGCGGGAGGGGGCTTACAATGAGCAGTTCTTC. This rearrangement joins TRBV6-2 or TRBV6-3 to TRBJ2-1, with 10 nucleotides matching TRBD2. Germline-derived CDR1 and CDR2 are MNHEY and SVGEGT. V lost 6 bases, J lost 4 bases, and 6 bases stayed unmatched. This CDR3 is 15 amino acids long.

CDR3 sequence: CASSLWGRPNTEAFF. The CDR3 DNA sequence: TGTGCCAGCAGTTTATGGGGCAGGCCGAACACTGAAGCTTTCTTT. The chain couples TRBV28 to TRBJ1-1, with D uncertain. The CDR3 consists of 15 residues. Trimming pared 0 bases from V and 1 base from J, leaving 9 bases between. Germline values: CDR1 MDHEN, CDR2 SYDVKM.

V usage is TRBV7-2 and J usage is TRBJ2-7; 7 bases align to TRBD1. The trim removed 3 bases at V and 2 bases at J, leaving 10 bases unmatched. Germline V gene lookup returns CDR1 SGHTA and CDR2 FQGNSA. CDR3 length equals 16 residues. The DNA for the CDR3 is TGTGCCAGCAGCTTGGACAGGTCCTCGGGCGCCTACGAGCAGTACTTC. Protein product: CASSLDRSSGAYEQYF.

The chain has TRBV7-9 and TRBJ1-5; D remains ambiguous. CDR1 is SEHNR, CDR2 FQNEAQ, per germline (reference sequence). The CDR3 length is 14 residues. With 6 bases removed from V and 0 bases from J, the gap between germline ends came to 9 bases. The CDR3 loop is CASSIDSSNQPQHF. DNA of the CDR3: TGTGCCAGCAGTATAGACTCTAGCAATCAGCCCCAGCATTTT.

This clone was observed once. The chain uses TRBV7-2 and TRBJ2-3, with TRBD2 matching 14 bases. This CDR3 has 19 amino acids. The V gene end was trimmed by 2 bases and the J gene end by 3 bases; junction bases not matched to a gene: 10. CDR1 is SGHTA and CDR2 is FQGNSA in the germline V gene. CDR3 protein: CASSLFGTGLAGGTDTQYF. In nucleotides, the CDR3 is TGTGCCAGCAGCTTATTCGGGACCGGACTAGCGGGAGGAACAGATACGCAGTATTTT.

The chain uses TRBV29-1 and TRBJ2-1; the match to TRBD2 covers 9 bases. This CDR3 has 19 amino acids. J was trimmed by 0 bases and V by 3 bases; bases with no gene match: 15. Per the germline V gene, CDR1 is SQVTM and CDR2 is ANQGSEA. The DNA of the CDR3 is TGCAGCGTTGAGGGGGCGGGGCTAGCGGGGCAGAGCTCCTACAATGAGCAGTTCTTC. Its protein product is CSVEGAGLAGQSSYNEQFF.

Concerning this clone itself: The identical CDR3 is also encoded by other nucleotide sequences in the sample. V and J are TRBV19 and TRBJ2-7; tentatively, D is TRBD2 (5 bases). V dropped 3 bases and J dropped 0 bases, with 6 bases sitting between them. CDR3 length: 13 amino acids. CDR1 and CDR2 (germline): LNHDA, SQIVND (reference sequence). The CDR3 bases are TGTGCCAGTAGTATTGGAGGCTCCTACGAGCAGTACTTC. Protein sequence: CASSIGGSYEQYF. The full variable domain, rest sourced from reference TRBV19 and TRBJ2-7, is DGGITQSPKYLFRKEGQNVTLSCEQNLNHDAMYWYRQDPGQGLRLIYYSQIVNDFQKGDIAEGYSVSREKKESFPLTVTSAQKNPTAFYLCASSIGGSYEQYFGPGTRLTVT.